A single T cell receptor beta chain is shown here with its context. From germline, CDR1 is SGHTA and CDR2 FQGTGA. This CDR3 has 15 amino acids. Germline trimming cut 4 bases from V and 10 bases from J; bases unmatched to any gene: 6. The study recruited people aged 18 to 89 years across about two dozen US areas. This sample is part of a study of blood T cell repertoires in COVID-19. Looking at the study overall: Researchers got acute and convalescent COVID-19 samples from the United States, Italy and Spain. The analysed material was cDNA or gDNA that came from T cells, B-cell-depleted T cells, or PBMCs.

Per the authors' pipeline: Estimates of nucleated cell counts were drawn from the amplification of reference gene primers. Sequencing was performed with immunoSEQ multiplex PCR; in TCRdb, only in-frame clones are kept and a portion is missing. For V, J and clone size, that table is used; D and trimming come from the DNA. This table has about 480,000 clones, 70% to 90% appearing once. The V gene is TRBV7-3, the J gene TRBJ1-6; TRBD1 matches 11 bases. Specimen: PBMCs or T cells enriched from blood (not recorded which). The TCR originated in a woman between 18 and 29 years old with acute COVID-19. CDR3 sequence: CASSSGQGARSPLHF. Written as DNA, the CDR3 is TGTGCCAGCAGCTCCGGACAGGGGGCGAGATCACCCCTCCACTTT. The entire variable domain, with the rest obtained from reference TRBV7-3 and TRBJ1-6, is as follows: GAGVSQTPSNKVTEKGKYVELRCDPISGHTALYWYRQSLGQGPEFLIYFQGTGAADDSGLPNDRFFAVRPEGSVSTLKIQRTERGDSAVYLCASSSGQGARSPLHFGNGTRLTVT.